Each of the 20 T cell receptor beta chains below was sequenced from the same sample in a study of PD-1 blockade in classical Hodgkin lymphoma. Only in-frame clones appear in the TCRdb table, and some are missing; sequencing was by immunoSEQ multiplex PCR. Of tens of thousands of clones in the sample, nearly 90% were seen once. As to time point: cycle 4 day 1 (C4D1), after five to seven weeks of nivolumab. All the patients suffered relapse after autologous stem cell transplantation, and brentuximab vedotin exposure differed. Sequencing used peripheral blood mononuclear cells (PBMCs), obtained before the fourth cycle of nivolumab. These receptors came from a human donor with classical Hodgkin lymphoma.

Concerning this clone: A read error may produce the germline difference seen at one junction end. The chain carries TRBV7-6 and TRBJ2-1; 8 bases match TRBD2. In germline, CDR1 is SGHVS, CDR2 FNYEAQ. The CDR3 is 17 residues long. The CDR3 region is CASSSTSGGVFYDEQFF. The CDR3, as DNA: TGTGCCAGCAGCTCCACAAGCGGGGGAGTCTTCTACGATGAGCAGTTCTTC.

Regarding this clone: Other nucleotide sequences from this sample produce the same CDR3. This rearrangement joins TRBV5-1 to TRBJ1-5; D perhaps matches TRBD1 (6 bases). From germline, CDR1 is SGHRS and CDR2 YFSETQ. Trimming removed 0 bases from V and 1 base from J, with 8 bases in between. The CDR3 spans 15 residues. This CDR3 reads CASSLEGVSNQPQHF. CDR3 nucleotide sequence: TGCGCCAGCAGCTTGGAGGGGGTCAGCAATCAGCCCCAGCATTTT.

The J gene is TRBJ2-2, the V gene TRBV9; 7 bases align to TRBD1. The trim removed 1 base at V and 4 bases at J, leaving 4 bases unmatched. The CDR3 extends over 15 amino acids. Germline assignment: CDR1 SGDLS and CDR2 YYNGEE. The CDR3 loop is CASSVSGQSTGELFF. For the CDR3, the DNA is TGTGCCAGCAGCGTATCGGGACAGTCCACCGGGGAGCTGTTTTTT.

The chain carries TRBV19 and TRBJ1-3, with D possibly TRBD1 on 6 matching bases. V was cut by 7 bases and J by 3 bases, with 19 bases left in between. The CDR3 length is 16 residues. The germline V gene has CDR1 LNHDA and CDR2 SQIVND (reference sequence). The CDR3 sequence: CASTLQGVRSGNTIYF. CDR3 DNA sequence: TGTGCCAGTACCTTACAGGGAGTGCGGAGTGGAAACACCATATATTTT.

V is TRBV7-8 and J is TRBJ2-7; 7 nucleotides line up with TRBD2. Germline lookup yields CDR1 SGHVS and CDR2 FQNEAQ. Losses at the gene ends were 0 bases for V and 3 bases for J; bases not matched to a gene: 2. The CDR3 sequence is 14 residues long. CDR3 nucleotide sequence: TGTGCCAGCAGCTTAGCGGGGGGGGGCTACGAGCAGTACTTC. Translated, it gives CASSLAGGGYEQYF.

This clone was counted between two and nine times. V usage is TRBV6-6 and J usage is TRBJ1-5, with 7 bases lining up with TRBD1. The length of the CDR3 is 15 residues. The germline V gene has CDR1 MNHNY and CDR2 SVGAGI (reference sequence). Trimming at V came to 6 bases and at J to 6 bases, leaving 11 bases not matched to a gene. CDR3 sequence: CASSDSGGARQPQHF. The DNA of the CDR3 is TGTGCCAGCAGCGACTCAGGGGGAGCGCGTCAGCCCCAGCATTTT.

This rearrangement joins TRBV2 to TRBJ2-5; 7 bases are a match to TRBD1. Germline CDR1 reads SNHLY; CDR2 reads FYNNEI. This CDR3 has 13 amino acids. Trimming cost V 6 bases and J 2 bases; bases outside gene matches: 3. CDR3 nucleotides: TGTGCCAGCAGCGGGGACAGTCAAGAGACCCAGTACTTC. Protein product: CASSGDSQETQYF.

The rearrangement joins TRBV6-6 to TRBJ2-7; perhaps TRBD1 as D (7 bases). CDR1 MNHNY and CDR2 SVGAGI come from the germline V gene (reference sequence). The CDR3 is made up of 16 amino acids. V shed 5 bases and J shed 4 bases, with 21 bases lying between them. The CDR3 DNA follows: TGTGCCAGCAGTCCGGGGGTAAGGGACAGACAGTACGAGCAGTACTTC. This translates into CASSPGVRDRQYEQYF.

V is TRBV2 and J is TRBJ2-7, with TRBD1 matching over 8 bases. The germline V gene encodes CDR1 SNHLY and CDR2 FYNNEI. There are 13 residues in the CDR3. V lost 7 bases and J lost 3; bases outside the gene matches: 5. The CDR3 DNA reads as TGTGCCAGCACGACAGGGGCGAGCTACGAGCAGTACTTC. Protein sequence: CASTTGASYEQYF.

The chain couples TRBV27 to TRBJ1-4, with 9 positions matching TRBD1. Germline V gives CDR1 MNHEY, CDR2 SMNVEV (reference sequence). This CDR3 region has 14 residues. Losses at the gene ends were 5 bases for V and 8 bases for J; bases not matched to a gene: 6. The CDR3 sequence: CASSMDRGTEKLFF. In DNA, the CDR3 is TGTGCCAGCAGTATGGACAGGGGAACCGAAAAACTGTTTTTT.

The CDR3 here is CASFQRNTDTQYF. The CDR3 DNA sequence: TGTGCCAGCTTTCAGCGGAACACAGATACGCAGTATTTT. J is TRBJ2-3 and V is TRBV2; a possible D gene is TRBD2 (5 bases). V gave up 8 bases and J gave up 2 bases, with 11 bases separating them. The CDR3 runs 13 residues. Germline lookup yields CDR1 SNHLY and CDR2 FYNNEI.

The V call is TRBV6-1, the J call TRBJ1-3, with D hard to call. The ends were cut back, 0 bases at V and 0 bases at J, with 6 bases in the middle. This CDR3 spans 15 amino acids. Germline V CDR1 and CDR2: MNHNS, SASEGT. The CDR3 sequence is CASSEAVRSGNTIYF. In DNA, the CDR3 is TGTGCCAGCAGTGAAGCTGTCCGCTCTGGAAACACCATATATTTT.

This chain joins TRBV4-2 and TRBJ1-2; TRBD1 is a possible D gene (6 bases). V was pared by 4 bases and J by 8 bases, with 17 bases between. The length of the CDR3 is 14 residues. Per germline, CDR1 LGHNA and CDR2 YNFKEQ. As DNA, the CDR3 is TGTGCCAGCAGCCTTACCCTGGACAGCCGAGGCTACACCTTC. This sequence encodes CASSLTLDSRGYTF.

The CDR3 DNA reads TGTGCCAGCAGCAGAGACCCTAGGAGCTCCTACGAGCAGTACTTC. As protein: CASSRDPRSSYEQYF. This rearrangement joins TRBV9 to TRBJ2-7; D is uncertain. The V and J ends lost 4 bases and 0 bases respectively, with 14 bases between them. Germline values: CDR1 SGDLS, CDR2 YYNGEE. The CDR3 spans 15 residues.

The rearrangement uses TRBV7-9 and TRBJ2-7; 8 bases are shared with TRBD1. V dropped 3 bases and J dropped 3; count of bases not matched to a gene: 4. This CDR3 spans 14 amino acids. CDR1 is SEHNR and CDR2 is FQNEAQ in the germline V gene (reference sequence). This CDR3 is CASSLTGVDYEQYF. The CDR3 DNA is TGTGCCAGCAGCTTGACAGGGGTCGACTACGAGCAGTACTTC.

The CDR3 bases are TGCGCCAGCAGCTTGATGGGGGGCGCAGGGGATACGCAGTATTTT. It yields the protein CASSLMGGAGDTQYF. The J gene is TRBJ2-3, the V gene TRBV5-1, with D tentatively TRBD1 or TRBD2 (6 bases each). The ends were cut back, 1 base at V and 6 bases at J, with 15 bases in the middle. Germline CDR1 is SGHRS and CDR2 is YFSETQ. The CDR3 loop spans 15 amino acids.

This clone was picked up a small number of times. V gene TRBV6-6 combines with J gene TRBJ2-7; 10 positions agree with TRBD1. Germline assignment: CDR1 MNHNY and CDR2 SVGAGI (reference sequence). Trimming cost V 4 bases and J 3 bases; bases outside gene matches: 6. CDR3 length: 15 residues. The CDR3 sequence is CASSFTGTGVYEQYF. The CDR3 region has the DNA TGTGCCAGCAGTTTCACCGGGACAGGGGTCTACGAGCAGTACTTC.

V and J are TRBV5-1 and TRBJ2-1; 10 nucleotides agree with TRBD1. V gave up 1 base and J gave up 9 bases; unmatched junction bases: 7. The CDR3 has 15 residues. The germline CDR1 and CDR2 sequences are SGHRS and YFSETQ. Here the CDR3 DNA reads TGCGCCAGCAGCTTGTATGGGACAGGGGAGGGTGAGCAGTTCTTC. Protein product: CASSLYGTGEGEQFF.

The chain recombines TRBV6-1 with TRBJ1-1; the D is unclear. CDR3 length equals 14 residues. Trimming shortened V by 2 bases and J by 1 base, and 8 bases separated the two germline ends. Germline-derived CDR1 and CDR2 are MNHNS and SASEGT. In DNA, the CDR3 is TGTGCCAGCAGTGAATTCGGAACGAACACTGAAGCTTTCTTT. Amino acids: CASSEFGTNTEAFF.

The rearrangement uses TRBV5-1 and TRBJ2-7; a possible D gene is TRBD2 (6 bases). CDR3 length: 13 residues. Germline V gene data show CDR1 as SGHRS and CDR2 as YFSETQ. Deletions cut 0 bases from V and 7 bases from J, with 11 bases between. The CDR3 loop is CASSLVPGGEQYF. The DNA for the CDR3 is TGCGCCAGCAGCTTGGTCCCTGGGGGGGAGCAGTACTTC. Together with reference TRBV5-1 and TRBJ2-7, the CDR3 gives the full variable domain: KAGVTQTPRYLIKTRGQQVTLSCSPISGHRSVSWYQQTPGQGLQFLFEYFSETQRNKGNFPGRFSGRQFSNSRSEMNVSTLELGDSALYLCASSLVPGGEQYFGPGTRLTVT.